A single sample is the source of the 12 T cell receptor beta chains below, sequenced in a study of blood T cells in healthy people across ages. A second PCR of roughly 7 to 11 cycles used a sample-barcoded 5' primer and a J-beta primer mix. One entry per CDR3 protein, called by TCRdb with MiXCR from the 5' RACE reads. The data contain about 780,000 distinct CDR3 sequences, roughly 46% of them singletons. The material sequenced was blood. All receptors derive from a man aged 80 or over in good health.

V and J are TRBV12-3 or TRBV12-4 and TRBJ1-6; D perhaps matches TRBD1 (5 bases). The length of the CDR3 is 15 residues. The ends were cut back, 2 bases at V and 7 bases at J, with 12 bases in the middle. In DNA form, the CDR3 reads TGTGCCAGCAGTTTAATAGGGCGGGACAATTCACCCCTCCACTTT. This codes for CASSLIGRDNSPLHF.

The DNA for the CDR3 is TGTGCCAGCAGTGAGGGACTAGCAGACACCGGGGAGCTGTTTTTT. It specifies CASSEGLADTGELFF. This chain connects TRBV2 to TRBJ2-2; 9 positions agree with TRBD2. This CDR3 is 15 amino acids long. Germline CDR1 SNHLY, CDR2 FYNNEI. The J segment lost 3 bases and the V segment lost 3 bases, leaving 2 bases of the junction unmatched.

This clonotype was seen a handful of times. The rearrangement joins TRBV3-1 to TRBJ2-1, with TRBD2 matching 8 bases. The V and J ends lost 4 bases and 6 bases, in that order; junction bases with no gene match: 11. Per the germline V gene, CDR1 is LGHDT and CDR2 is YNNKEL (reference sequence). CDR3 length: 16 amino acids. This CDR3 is CASSRSGSLLRNEQFF. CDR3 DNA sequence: TGTGCCAGCAGCCGGAGCGGGAGCCTCCTTCGCAATGAGCAGTTCTTC.

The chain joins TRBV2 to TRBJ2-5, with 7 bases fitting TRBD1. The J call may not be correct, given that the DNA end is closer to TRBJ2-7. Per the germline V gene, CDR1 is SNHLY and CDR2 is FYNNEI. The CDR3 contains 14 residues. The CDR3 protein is CASSESGRGYEQYF. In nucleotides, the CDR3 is TGTGCCAGCAGTGAATCGGGCAGGGGGTACGAGCAGTACTTC.

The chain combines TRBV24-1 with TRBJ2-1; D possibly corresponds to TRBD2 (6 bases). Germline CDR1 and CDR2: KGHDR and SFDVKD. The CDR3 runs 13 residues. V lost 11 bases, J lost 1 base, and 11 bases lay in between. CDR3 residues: CAIGGYSYNEQFF. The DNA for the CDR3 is TGTGCCATCGGGGGATATTCCTACAATGAGCAGTTCTTC.

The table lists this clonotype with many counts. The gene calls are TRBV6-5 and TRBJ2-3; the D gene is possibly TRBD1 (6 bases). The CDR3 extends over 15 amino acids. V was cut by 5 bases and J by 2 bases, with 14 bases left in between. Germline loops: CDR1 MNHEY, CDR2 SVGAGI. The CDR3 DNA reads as TGTGCCAGCAGTCGGGTAGGGGGTTACACAGATACGCAGTATTTT. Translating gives CASSRVGGYTDTQYF.

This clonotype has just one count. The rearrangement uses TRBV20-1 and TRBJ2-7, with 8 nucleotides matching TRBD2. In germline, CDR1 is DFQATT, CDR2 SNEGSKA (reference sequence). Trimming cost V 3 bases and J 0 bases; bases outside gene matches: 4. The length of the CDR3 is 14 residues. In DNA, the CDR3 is TGCAGTGCTAGGAAACTAGCGGTCTCCTACGAGCAGTACTTC. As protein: CSARKLAVSYEQYF.

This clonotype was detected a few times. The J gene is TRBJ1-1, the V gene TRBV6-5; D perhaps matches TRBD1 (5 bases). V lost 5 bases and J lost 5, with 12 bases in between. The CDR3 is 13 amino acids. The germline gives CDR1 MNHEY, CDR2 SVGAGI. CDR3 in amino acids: CASSTGVPTEAFF. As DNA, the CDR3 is TGTGCCAGCAGTACGGGGGTACCTACTGAAGCTTTCTTT.

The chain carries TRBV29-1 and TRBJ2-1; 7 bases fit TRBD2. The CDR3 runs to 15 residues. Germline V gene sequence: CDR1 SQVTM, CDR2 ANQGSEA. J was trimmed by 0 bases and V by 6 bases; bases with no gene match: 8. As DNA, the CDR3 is TGCAGCGTGGTAACTAGCGTCAGCTCCTACAATGAGCAGTTCTTC. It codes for CSVVTSVSSYNEQFF.

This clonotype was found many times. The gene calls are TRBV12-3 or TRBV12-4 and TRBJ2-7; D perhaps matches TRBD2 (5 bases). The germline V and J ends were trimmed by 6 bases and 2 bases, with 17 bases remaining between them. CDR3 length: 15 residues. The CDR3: CASSSQMARAYEQYF. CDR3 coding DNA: TGTGCCAGCAGCTCCCAAATGGCGAGGGCCTACGAGCAGTACTTC.

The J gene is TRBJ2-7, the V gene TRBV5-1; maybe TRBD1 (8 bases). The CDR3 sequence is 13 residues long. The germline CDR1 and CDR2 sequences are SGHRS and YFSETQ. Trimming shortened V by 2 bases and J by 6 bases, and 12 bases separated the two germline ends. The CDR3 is CASSLQGEGEQYF. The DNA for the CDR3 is TGCGCCAGCAGCTTACAGGGGGAGGGCGAGCAGTACTTC.

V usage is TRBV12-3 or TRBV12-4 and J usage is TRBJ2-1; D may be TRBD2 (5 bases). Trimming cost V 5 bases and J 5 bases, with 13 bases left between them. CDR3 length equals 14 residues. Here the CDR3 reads CASSVGVLDNEQFF. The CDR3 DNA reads TGTGCCAGCAGTGTCGGGGTGCTGGACAATGAGCAGTTCTTC.